This TCR beta chain derives from a study of T cell responses to AZD1222 COVID-19 vaccine. Deletions cut 3 bases from V and 0 bases from J, with 19 bases between. The CDR3 runs to 18 residues. Germline V gene lookup returns CDR1 MNHEY and CDR2 SMNVEV (reference sequence). Libraries were prepared by immunoSEQ multiplex PCR; TCRdb keeps only in-frame clonotypes and omits some of them. Seen here are fewer than 150,000 clones, roughly nine tenths observed once, and the top ten hold around 3.6%. Details on this clone: The antigen is undetermined.

General study points: No repertoire was sampled before or during the peak T cell response, only after it.

The source material was peripheral blood, sampled on day 0 of AZD1222 vaccination. V is TRBV27 and J is TRBJ2-3, with TRBD2 as a possible D gene (6 bases). This receptor was identified in an adult in good health. CDR3 protein: CASSFLSSGVSSTDTQYF. The CDR3 DNA reads TGTGCCAGCAGTTTCCTAAGTAGCGGAGTATCTAGCACAGATACGCAGTATTTT.